What follows describes a single T cell receptor (beta chain). Clones were read by immunoSEQ multiplex PCR, and TCRdb kept only the in-frame ones, dropping some. This table has fewer than 200,000 clones, 90% to 95% appearing once. These data originate in a study of control samples from healthy donors and cancer patients. The TCR originated in a man younger than 35 in good health. Material: blood.

CDR3 sequence (DNA): TGTGCCACCAGCAGACGGACAGGGCCTTCTAACTATGGCTACACCTTC. Encoded protein: CATSRRTGPSNYGYTF. The chain is built from TRBV15 and TRBJ1-2, with TRBD1 matching 8 bases. CDR1 LNHNV and CDR2 YYDKDF come from the germline V gene (reference sequence). This CDR3 comprises 16 residues. J gave up 0 bases and V 2 bases, and 5 bases lay outside the gene matches. Full variable domain (outside the CDR3, taken from reference TRBV15 and TRBJ1-2): DAMVIQNPRYQVTQFGKPVTLSCSQTLNHNVMYWYQQKSSQAPKLLFHYYDKDFNNEADTPDNFQSRRPNTSFCFLDIRSPGLGDTAMYLCATSRRTGPSNYGYTFGSGTRLTVV.